These 30 T cell receptor beta chains were sequenced from one sample in a study of blood T cell repertoires in COVID-19. Using immunoSEQ multiplex PCR, the repertoire was profiled, and TCRdb retains in-frame clones only, with some absent. The sample consists of approximately 260,000 clones, 88% of them appearing once. The sequenced material came from peripheral blood. Receptors originate from a woman aged 65 to 85 with COVID-19, enrolled during active disease.

The rearrangement links TRBV11-1 to TRBJ1-2; D is possibly TRBD1 (6 bases). CDR3 length: 13 residues. V was pared by 3 bases and J by 5 bases, with 10 bases between. Germline CDR1 and CDR2: SGHAT and FQDESV (reference sequence). The CDR3 protein is CASSFLTGYGYTF. CDR3 nucleotide sequence: TGTGCCAGCAGCTTTCTTACAGGGTATGGCTACACCTTC. Full variable domain (missing parts from reference TRBV11-1 and TRBJ1-2): EAEVAQSPRYKITEKSQAVAFWCDPISGHATLYWYRQILGQGPELLVQFQDESVVDDSQLPKDRFSAERLKGVDSTLKIQPAELGDSAMYLCASSFLTGYGYTFGSGTRLTVV.

The rearrangement links TRBV9 to TRBJ1-1; D remains unclear. Looked up from germline, CDR1 is SGDLS and CDR2 is YYNGEE. Trimming stripped 1 base from V and 0 bases from J, with 4 bases between. This CDR3 is 13 amino acids long. The CDR3 coding sequence is TGTGCCAGCAGCGTACGGGTGAACACTGAAGCTTTCTTT. Its protein is CASSVRVNTEAFF. Based on the CDR3 plus reference TRBV9 and TRBJ1-1, the full variable domain is DSGVTQTPKHLITATGQRVTLRCSPRSGDLSVYWYQQSLDQGLQFLIQYYNGEERAKGNILERFSAQQFPDLHSELNLSSLELGDSALYFCASSVRVNTEAFFGQGTRLTVV.

This chain links TRBV3-1 (or the pseudogene TRBV3-2) with TRBJ1-1, with TRBD1 matching 8 bases. The CDR3 covers 15 residues. The trim removed 4 bases at V and 6 bases at J, leaving 10 bases unmatched. CDR1 is LGHDT, CDR2 YNNKEL, per germline (reference sequence). The CDR3 sequence: CASSPTDRGLAEAFF. The CDR3 DNA reads TGTGCCAGCAGCCCTACCGACAGGGGACTGGCTGAAGCTTTCTTT.

J is TRBJ2-7 and V is TRBV12-3 or TRBV12-4, with D perhaps TRBD1 (5 bases). The CDR3 runs 13 residues. V lost 1 base to trimming and J lost 6 bases, with 10 bases between them. For the CDR3, the DNA is TGTGCCAGCAGTTTAGGCCAGGGTGGCGAGCAGTACTTC. This sequence encodes CASSLGQGGEQYF.

This chain links TRBV6-2 or TRBV6-3 with TRBJ2-1, with 8 nucleotides matching TRBD2. J lost 14 bases, V lost 4 bases, and 16 bases had no gene match. In germline, CDR1 is MNHEY, CDR2 SVGEGT. The CDR3 is 15 amino acids. The CDR3 DNA is TGTGCCAGCAGTTCTCCGGGACTAGGTCTTTCCGTAGAGTTCTTC. Amino acids: CASSSPGLGLSVEFF.

The DNA of the CDR3 is TGTGCCAGCAGCCGCGGGGCAGGGCCGGAATCTGGAAACACCATATATTTT. The encoded protein is CASSRGAGPESGNTIYF. This chain uses TRBV27 with TRBJ1-3; D is perhaps TRBD1 (5 bases). V lost 6 bases to trimming and J lost 1 base, with 19 bases between them. Germline values: CDR1 MNHEY, CDR2 SMNVEV (reference sequence). The CDR3 length is 17 residues.

Only a few counts were recorded for this clone. The same CDR3 can be traced to other DNA sequences in this sample. J is TRBJ1-5 and V is TRBV7-2; 9 bases are a match to TRBD1. The CDR3 spans 14 residues. J was trimmed by 6 bases and V by 2 bases; bases with no gene match: 2. CDR1 is SGHTA, CDR2 FQGNSA, per germline. The CDR3 DNA follows: TGTGCCAGCAGCTTAACGACAGGGGGTCAGCCCCAGCATTTT. Amino acid sequence: CASSLTTGGQPQHF.

The genes are TRBV6-1 and TRBJ1-2, with a possible D match to TRBD1 (6 bases). V lost 3 bases and J 0 bases, leaving 14 bases between the germline ends. The CDR3 loop spans 16 amino acids. From germline, CDR1 is MNHNS and CDR2 SASEGT. CDR3 amino acids: CASSDDLTGANYGYTF. For the CDR3, the DNA is TGTGCCAGCAGTGATGACTTGACAGGAGCTAACTATGGCTACACCTTC.

The chain links TRBV29-1 to TRBJ2-7; TRBD2 is a possible D gene (6 bases). The V end was cut by 5 bases, the J end by 2 bases, with 19 bases between. Germline V gene lookup returns CDR1 SQVTM and CDR2 ANQGSEA. The CDR3 contains 15 residues. DNA of the CDR3: TGCAGCGTTACCCCCGGAGGAGGGAACCCCTACGAGCAGTACTTC. Translated, it gives CSVTPGGGNPYEQYF.

The V call is TRBV6-6, the J call TRBJ2-7; no reliable D call. V was pared by 2 bases and J by 3 bases, with 14 bases between. This CDR3 is 15 amino acids long. Germline assignment: CDR1 MNHNY and CDR2 SVGAGI (reference sequence). This CDR3 reads CASSYTGQVSYEQYF. The CDR3 nucleotides read TGTGCCAGCAGTTACACTGGGCAGGTGAGCTACGAGCAGTACTTC.

This clone was observed a handful of times. This chain links TRBV28 with TRBJ1-2, with TRBD1 matching over 9 bases. The germline V gene encodes CDR1 MDHEN and CDR2 SYDVKM. V trimming: 10 bases; J trimming: 2 bases; junction bases outside the gene matches: 8. The CDR3 covers 14 residues. CDR3 in DNA: TGTGCCACTAGATCGGGACAGGGAAACTATGGCTACACCTTC. Translating it yields CATRSGQGNYGYTF.

The chain employs TRBV9 and TRBJ2-7; TRBD2 matches 7 bases. Unmatched junction bases numbered 4, after V lost 4 bases and J lost 0 bases. CDR1 and CDR2 (germline): SGDLS, YYNGEE. The CDR3 covers 14 residues. Here the CDR3 reads CASSQRDHSYEQYF. The CDR3 bases are TGTGCCAGCAGCCAGCGGGACCACTCCTACGAGCAGTACTTC. Full variable domain (rest looked up from reference TRBV9 and TRBJ2-7): DSGVTQTPKHLITATGQRVTLRCSPRSGDLSVYWYQQSLDQGLQFLIQYYNGEERAKGNILERFSAQQFPDLHSELNLSSLELGDSALYFCASSQRDHSYEQYFGPGTRLTVT.

The chain combines TRBV7-3 with TRBJ1-2; perhaps TRBD1 as D (6 bases). The CDR3 extends over 13 amino acids. Germline CDR1 and CDR2: SGHTA and FQGTGA. Trimming left V 6 bases short and J 7 bases short, with 15 bases between. In nucleotides, the CDR3 is TGTGCCAGCAGTCAGGACAGAGCAAGTGGCTACACCTTC. Its translation: CASSQDRASGYTF.

The V call is TRBV19, the J call TRBJ2-1; 9 nucleotides match TRBD2. Germline trimming cut 7 bases from V and 9 bases from J; bases unmatched to any gene: 7. The CDR3 is 13 amino acids. Germline CDR1 reads LNHDA; CDR2 reads SQIVND (reference sequence). The CDR3 coding sequence is TGTGCCAGTAACCGACTTAGCGGGAGTGAGCAGTTCTTC. It translates to CASNRLSGSEQFF.

The V and J genes are TRBV6-5 and TRBJ2-7, with 10 bases fitting TRBD1. The germline gives CDR1 MNHEY, CDR2 SVGAGI. This CDR3 contains 13 residues. The V segment lost 8 bases and the J segment 4 bases; nucleotides outside the gene matches: 5. The CDR3 protein is CASPDRGAYEQYF. The DNA for the CDR3 is TGTGCCAGCCCGGACAGGGGGGCTTACGAGCAGTACTTC.

This clone was found once. The genes are TRBV7-6 and TRBJ2-7, with 12 positions matching TRBD1. Unmatched junction bases numbered 6, after V lost 1 base and J lost 5 bases. The CDR3 contains 16 residues. In germline, CDR1 is SGHVS, CDR2 FNYEAQ. The CDR3 DNA follows: TGTGCCAGCAGCTTAGGCGGCGGGACAGGGGGCGACGAGCAGTACTTC. Translation gives CASSLGGGTGGDEQYF.

This clone was recorded a few times. V and J are TRBV27 and TRBJ2-1, with 8 nucleotides matching TRBD1. CDR1 is MNHEY, CDR2 SMNVEV, per germline (reference sequence). This CDR3 has 15 amino acids. The V gene end was trimmed by 2 bases and the J gene end by 0 bases; junction bases not matched to a gene: 0. The DNA for the CDR3 is TGTGCCAGCAGTTTAGACAGGGGCTCCTACAATGAGCAGTTCTTC. Translated: CASSLDRGSYNEQFF.

The chain recombines TRBV5-5 with TRBJ2-5; no reliable D call. The CDR3 runs to 13 residues. V was clipped by 0 bases and J by 4 bases, with 7 bases between them. Germline CDR1 reads SGHKS; CDR2 reads YYEKEE (reference sequence). CDR3 loop: CASSLVPRETQYF. CDR3 DNA: TGTGCCAGCAGCTTGGTCCCCCGAGAGACCCAGTACTTC.

The chain has TRBV29-1 and TRBJ1-3; D possibly corresponds to TRBD1 (5 bases). Germline CDR1 and CDR2: SQVTM and ANQGSEA. V was cut by 2 bases and J by 4 bases, with 9 bases left in between. The CDR3 runs to 13 residues. CDR3 DNA: TGCAGCGTTGAAAAGGGGTCGGGAAACACCATATATTTT. As protein: CSVEKGSGNTIYF.

The chain recombines TRBV15 with TRBJ1-4; possible D gene TRBD1, 6 bases. Germline values: CDR1 LNHNV, CDR2 YYDKDF (reference sequence). The V and J ends lost 0 bases and 3 bases respectively, with 8 bases between them. The CDR3 is made up of 15 amino acids. The DNA of the CDR3 is TGTGCCACCAGCAGAGAGGGGGCTGCTAATGAAAAACTGTTTTTT. Protein product: CATSREGAANEKLFF.

This chain links TRBV19 with TRBJ2-3; a possible D gene is TRBD1 (6 bases). Trimming removed 6 bases from V and 2 bases from J, with 18 bases in between. CDR1 is LNHDA, CDR2 SQIVND, per germline (reference sequence). This CDR3 comprises 16 residues. The CDR3 loop reads CASRPRPDRLTDTQYF. The CDR3 DNA is TGTGCCAGTAGACCCCGTCCCGACAGGCTCACAGATACGCAGTATTTT.

The chain employs TRBV5-1 and TRBJ2-5; TRBD2 might be the D (5 bases). Germline loops: CDR1 SGHRS, CDR2 YFSETQ. This CDR3 spans 11 amino acids. The V end was cut by 6 bases, the J end by 5 bases, with 8 bases between. The CDR3 here is CASITGETQYF. The CDR3 DNA reads TGCGCCAGCATCACGGGGGAGACCCAGTACTTC.

The gene calls are TRBV28 and TRBJ1-1; no clear D. Germline V gives CDR1 MDHEN, CDR2 SYDVKM. This CDR3 has 15 amino acids. With 5 bases removed from V and 10 bases from J, the gap between germline ends came to 23 bases. The CDR3 DNA reads TGTGCCAGCAGTCCCAATATCGGAACACTTCGAGGAGCTTTCTTT. Amino acids: CASSPNIGTLRGAFF.

The chain combines TRBV10-3 with TRBJ1-6; 7 bases are a match to TRBD1. Germline-derived CDR1 and CDR2 are ENHRY and SYGVKD. V lost 5 bases to trimming and J lost 7 bases; unmatched junction nucleotides: 8. This CDR3 has 15 amino acids. The CDR3 loop reads CAISYSDRDNSPLHF. The CDR3 DNA reads as TGTGCCATCAGTTACTCCGACAGGGACAATTCACCCCTCCACTTT.

This chain joins TRBV9 and TRBJ1-5; D remains unclear. V was cut by 4 bases and J by 7 bases, with 15 bases left in between. The CDR3 consists of 14 residues. The germline V gene encodes CDR1 SGDLS and CDR2 YYNGEE. The CDR3 nucleotides are TGTGCCAGCAGCCCATTACGGGTTGGGCAGCCCCAGCATTTT. This codes for CASSPLRVGQPQHF.

The V and J genes are TRBV7-2 and TRBJ2-5; tentatively, D is TRBD2 (6 bases). The V end lost 0 bases, the J end lost 5 bases, and 10 bases lay between the germline ends. Germline loops: CDR1 SGHTA, CDR2 FQGNSA. CDR3 size: 14 residues. This chain's CDR3 is CASSLAGGWETQYF. DNA of the CDR3: TGTGCCAGCAGCTTAGCGGGAGGCTGGGAGACCCAGTACTTC.

The CDR3, as DNA: TGTGCCAGCAGCTTCCGAGATAACACAGATACGCAGTATTTT. It is translated as CASSFRDNTDTQYF. The V gene is TRBV5-5, the J gene TRBJ2-3, with unresolved D. The CDR3 is 14 residues long. CDR1 and CDR2 (germline): SGHKS, YYEKEE (reference sequence). The germline V and J ends were trimmed by 2 bases and 2 bases, with 9 bases remaining between them.

This chain links TRBV30 with TRBJ1-3; no firm D call. The ends were cut back, 2 bases at V and 4 bases at J, with 3 bases in the middle. CDR3 length equals 11 residues. CDR1 is GTSNPN, CDR2 SVGIG, per germline (reference sequence). CDR3 protein: CAWSTGNTIYF. In DNA, the CDR3 is TGTGCCTGGAGTACAGGAAACACCATATATTTT.

V usage is TRBV12-3 or TRBV12-4 and J usage is TRBJ1-5, with unresolved D. This CDR3 comprises 13 residues. Trimming removed 3 bases at V and 3 bases at J, with 6 bases between. Here the CDR3 reads CASSLRPNQPQHF. The CDR3 coding sequence is TGTGCCAGCAGTTTGCGTCCCAATCAGCCCCAGCATTTT.

The chain combines TRBV6-1 with TRBJ2-5; 15 nucleotides align to TRBD2. Trimming removed 2 bases from V and 4 bases from J; junction bases left unmatched: 14. This CDR3 has 20 residues. The germline CDR1 and CDR2 sequences are MNHNS and SASEGT. The CDR3 sequence is CASSEFGPGTSGRRGETQYF. In nucleotides, the CDR3 is TGTGCCAGCAGTGAATTTGGGCCCGGGACTAGCGGGAGGAGGGGAGAGACCCAGTACTTC.